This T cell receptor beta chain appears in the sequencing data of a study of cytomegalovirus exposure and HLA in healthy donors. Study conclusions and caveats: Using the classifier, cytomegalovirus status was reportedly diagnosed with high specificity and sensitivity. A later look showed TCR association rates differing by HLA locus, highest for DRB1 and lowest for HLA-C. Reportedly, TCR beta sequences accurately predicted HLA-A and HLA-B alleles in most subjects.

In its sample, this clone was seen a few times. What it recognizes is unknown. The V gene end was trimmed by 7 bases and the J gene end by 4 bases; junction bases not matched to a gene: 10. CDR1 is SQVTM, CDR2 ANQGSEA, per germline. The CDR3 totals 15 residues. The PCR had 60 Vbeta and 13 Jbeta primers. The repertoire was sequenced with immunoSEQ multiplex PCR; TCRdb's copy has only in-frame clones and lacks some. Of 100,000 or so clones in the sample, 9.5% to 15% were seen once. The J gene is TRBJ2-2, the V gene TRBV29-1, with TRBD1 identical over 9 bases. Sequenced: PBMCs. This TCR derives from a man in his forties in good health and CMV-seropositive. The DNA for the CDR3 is TGCAGCGGCTTATACAGGGGGCTCGGCACCGGGGAGCTGTTTTTT. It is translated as CSGLYRGLGTGELFF.